A selection of T cell receptor beta chains follows, all from one sample in a study of T cell responses to AZD1222 COVID-19 vaccine. This table comes from immunoSEQ multiplex PCR, and its TCRdb copy is limited to in-frame clones, with some not included. The data contain around 130,000 clones, 80% to 90% of them singletons. Sequenced material: peripheral blood, taken on day 0 of AZD1222 vaccination. Receptors originate from an adult in good health. Each CDR3 is given with its conserved first and last residue. D genes are given only for firm matches. Expanded clones are given a class, and other clones once, few, many or no size at all.

V	D	size	J	CDR3	DNA
TRBV19	.	.	TRBJ2-3	CASSISQGSDTQYF	TGTGCCAGTAGTATTAGCCAGGGGTCAGATACGCAGTATTTT
TRBV9	TRBD2	.	TRBJ2-3	CASSVGAGGPPTGTQYF	TGTGCCAGCAGCGTAGGAGCGGGGGGCCCCCCCACAGGGACGCAGTATTTT
TRBV4-1	TRBD2	few	TRBJ2-2	CASSQAGTISTGELFF	TGCGCCAGCAGCCAAGCCGGGACTATCTCCACCGGGGAGCTGTTTTTT
TRBV7-3	TRBD2	.	TRBJ2-1	CASSPGLAGGKNNEQFF	TGTGCCAGCAGCCCAGGACTAGCGGGGGGGAAAAACAATGAGCAGTTCTTC
TRBV18	TRBD1	once	TRBJ1-1	CASSPMEGAFFTEAFF	TGTGCCAGCTCACCAATGGAGGGGGCCTTTTTCACTGAAGCTTTCTTT
TRBV4-2	TRBD2	few	TRBJ2-2	CASSQEFVGEGTGELFF	TGTGCCAGCAGCCAAGAATTTGTAGGGGAGGGCACCGGGGAGCTGTTTTTT
TRBV11-1	.	.	TRBJ2-1	CASSLAIPGEQFF	TGTGCCAGCAGCTTAGCCATACCGGGGGAGCAGTTCTTC
TRBV3-1/TRBV3-2	.	.	TRBJ2-1	CASSQRAYNEQFF	TGTGCCAGCAGCCAAAGGGCCTACAATGAGCAGTTCTTC
TRBV4-1	TRBD1	.	TRBJ1-2	CASSQAGTGNSYGYTF	TGCGCCAGCAGCCAAGCCGGGACAGGGAATTCCTATGGCTACACCTTC
TRBV30	.	.	TRBJ2-7	CAWGPIYEQYF	TGTGCCTGGGGACCCATCTACGAGCAGTACTTC
TRBV7-3	.	.	TRBJ1-1	CASSPGISNTEAFF	TGTGCCAGCTCCCCCGGGATCTCAAACACTGAAGCTTTCTTT
TRBV2	.	once	TRBJ1-6	CGFGLSSYNSPLHF	TGTGGCTTCGGGCTGAGCTCCTATAATTCACCCCTCCACTTT
TRBV11-3	TRBD2	.	TRBJ2-1	CASSYGGGLAPGDEQFF	TGTGCCAGCAGCTACGGAGGGGGACTAGCGCCCGGGGATGAGCAGTTCTTC
TRBV7-8	TRBD1	.	TRBJ1-4	CASSSDRSDSEKLFF	TGTGCCAGCAGCTCGGACAGGTCGGATTCGGAAAAACTGTTTTTT
TRBV14	.	.	TRBJ1-1	CASSHDGPSRIEAFF	TGTGCCAGCAGCCATGATGGACCGTCGCGGATTGAGGCTTTCTTT
TRBV11-3	.	.	TRBJ1-3	CASSFWGGNTIYF	TGTGCCAGCAGCTTTTGGGGTGGAAACACCATATATTTT
TRBV4-1	.	.	TRBJ2-1	CASSHQADEQFF	TGCGCCAGCAGCCACCAGGCGGATGAGCAGTTCTTC
TRBV5-1	TRBD1	.	TRBJ1-3	CASSLGTGGPETIYF	TGCGCCAGCAGCTTGGGGACAGGGGGGCCTGAGACCATATATTTT
TRBV7-2	.	.	TRBJ1-5	CASSLGPVQGGNQPQHF	TGTGCCAGCAGCTTAGGCCCGGTTCAGGGAGGCAATCAGCCCCAGCATTTT
TRBV6-5	.	.	TRBJ1-2	CASEINYGYTF	TGTGCCAGCGAAATAAACTATGGCTACACCTTC
TRBV7-8	.	.	TRBJ1-5	CASSLVPGRTFNQPQHF	TGTGCCAGCAGCTTAGTACCGGGACGGACCTTCAATCAGCCCCAGCATTTT
TRBV3-1/TRBV3-2	.	once	TRBJ2-7	CASSQGGYRYEQYF	TGTGCCAGCAGCCAAGGTGGCTACCGCTACGAGCAGTACTTC
TRBV30	.	.	TRBJ2-1	CACRQRSYNEQFF	TGTGCCTGTCGACAGAGGTCCTACAATGAGCAGTTCTTC
TRBV27	TRBD2	.	TRBJ2-1	CASSRLGPPLAGPNNEQFF	TGTGCCAGCAGCCGCTTAGGCCCCCCTCTAGCGGGCCCCAACAATGAGCAGTTCTTC
TRBV19	.	.	TRBJ1-1	CASSIPGNTEAFF	TGTGCCAGTAGTATCCCCGGGAACACTGAAGCTTTCTTT
TRBV9	.	.	TRBJ1-3	CASSSPGHLYSGNTIYF	TGTGCCAGCAGTTCTCCGGGACACCTATACTCTGGAAACACCATATATTTT
TRBV19	.	.	TRBJ1-1	CASIRTSKNTEAFF	TGTGCCAGTATACGGACTTCGAAAAACACTGAAGCTTTCTTT
TRBV18	.	.	TRBJ2-1	CASSRSGTHNEQFF	TGTGCCAGCTCACGTTCCGGGACCCACAATGAGCAGTTCTTC
TRBV7-3	.	.	TRBJ1-1	CASSSGRSMNTEAFF	TGTGCCAGCAGTTCAGGACGGTCCATGAACACTGAAGCTTTCTTT
TRBV4-2	.	once	TRBJ2-2	CASSQEARGAGELFF	TGTGCCAGCAGCCAAGAAGCTCGCGGGGCCGGGGAGCTGTTTTTT
TRBV19	.	.	TRBJ2-2	CASSISVTGELFF	TGTGCCAGTAGTATATCGGTTACCGGGGAGCTGTTTTTT
TRBV7-2	.	.	TRBJ1-5	CASSLSSGASNQPQHF	TGTGCCAGCAGCTTGTCTTCGGGGGCTAGCAATCAGCCCCAGCATTTT
TRBV6-2/TRBV6-3	.	.	TRBJ1-1	CASSYLDVAAEAFF	TGTGCCAGCAGTTACCTCGACGTAGCGGCTGAAGCTTTCTTT
TRBV18	TRBD1	.	TRBJ2-7	CASSPGTANHEQYF	TGTGCCAGCTCGCCAGGGACAGCGAACCACGAGCAGTACTTC
TRBV9	.	.	TRBJ2-3	CASSPRLFTYTDTQYF	TGTGCCAGCAGCCCAAGACTCTTTACCTACACAGATACGCAGTATTTT
TRBV27	.	.	TRBJ1-1	CASSLDARTRGGTEAFF	TGTGCCAGCAGTTTAGATGCCAGGACCCGGGGGGGGACTGAAGCTTTCTTT